At least ten counts were recorded for the clone carrying this TCR beta chain. Germline CDR1 SGHTA, CDR2 FQGNSA. The CDR3 runs to 15 residues. Trimming took 4 bases from V and 1 from J; bases not matched to a gene: 5. The data were taken from a study of T cells in Graves' hyperthyroidism and ophthalmopathy. TCR beta CDR3 sequences were amplified from RNA transcripts. The HTBI primer set served for first-round RT-PCR of the TCR CDR3. TCRdb reanalysed the multiplex PCR reads using MiXCR and keeps one entry per CDR3 protein. The sample records 530,000 or so distinct CDR3 sequences, about 24% being singletons.

This clonotype originated in a woman younger than 45 with Graves' ophthalmopathy. The chain couples TRBV7-2 to TRBJ1-1; 8 bases fit TRBD1. The sequencing sample was made of blood. The CDR3 DNA follows: TGTGCCAGCAGCTGGACAGGGAGGACGAACACTGAAGCTTTCTTT. It translates to CASSWTGRTNTEAFF.